Sequencing of this TCR beta chain was carried out in a study of tumor-infiltrating lymphocytes in primary liver carcinoma. At the level of the study: Patients were both men and women, whose ages ran from 30 to 69 years. The study, taken as a whole, reports: Since sampling was bulk and unsorted, CD4+ and CD8+ repertoires were not compared. Against blood, tumors held a significantly higher top-250-clone fraction (p = 0.039).

As for this clonotype: The antigen remains undetermined. At one end the junction does not follow the germline gene, possibly because of a read error.

Unsorted whole blood yielded blood RNA, and germline DNA was extracted as well. Chronic HBV infection was present in the patients, who were treatment-naive. This CDR3 spans 13 amino acids. The researchers produced TCR beta cDNA from roughly 500 ng total RNA with a constant-region primer. Employing slightly modified ARM-PCR, three nested multiplex PCR rounds were run, and these gave rise to the TCR beta libraries. A C-beta reverse primer was combined with TRBV1-TRBV30 forward primers in the first two PCR rounds, and each round had roughly 11 cycles. TCRdb re-derived calls from the multiplex PCR reads in MiXCR, one entry per CDR3 protein. Of a few hundred thousand distinct CDR3 sequences listed, around three fifths are singletons.

V and J are TRBV12-3 or TRBV12-4 and TRBJ1-6; D is undetermined. The sequence came from a woman aged 25 to 45 with primary liver carcinoma and hepatitis B virus infection. Input material: peripheral blood. CDR3 DNA sequence: TGTGTCAGCAGTTTTAATCGGGCAGCACCCCTCCACTTC. It yields the protein CVSSFNRAAPLHF.